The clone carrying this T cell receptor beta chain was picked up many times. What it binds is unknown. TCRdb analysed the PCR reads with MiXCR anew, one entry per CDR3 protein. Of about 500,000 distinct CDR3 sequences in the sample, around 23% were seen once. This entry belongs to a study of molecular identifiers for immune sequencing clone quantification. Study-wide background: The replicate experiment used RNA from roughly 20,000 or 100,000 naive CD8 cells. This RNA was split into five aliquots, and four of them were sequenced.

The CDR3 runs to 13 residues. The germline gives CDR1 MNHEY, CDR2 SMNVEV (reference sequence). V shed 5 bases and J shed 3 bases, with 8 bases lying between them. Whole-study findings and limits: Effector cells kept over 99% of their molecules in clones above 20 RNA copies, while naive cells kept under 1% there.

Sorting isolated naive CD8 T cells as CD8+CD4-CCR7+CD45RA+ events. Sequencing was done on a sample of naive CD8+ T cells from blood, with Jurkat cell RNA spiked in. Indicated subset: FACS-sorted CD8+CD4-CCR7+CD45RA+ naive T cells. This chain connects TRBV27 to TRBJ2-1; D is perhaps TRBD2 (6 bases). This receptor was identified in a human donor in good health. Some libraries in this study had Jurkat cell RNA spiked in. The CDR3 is CASSQGLYNEQFF. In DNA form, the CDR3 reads TGTGCCAGCAGTCAGGGACTCTACAATGAGCAGTTCTTC.